Sequencing of this T cell receptor beta chain was carried out in a study of shared clonotypes between healthy human individuals. Study conclusions and caveats: Rarefaction revealed incomplete sorted-subset sequencing despite large depth. Sharing across several donors was seen in about 5% of naive CD4 clonotypes.

Only in-frame clones appear in the TCRdb table, and some are missing; sequencing was by immunoSEQ multiplex PCR. The table lists about 980,000 clones, 60% to 85% of them singletons, with approximately 1.5% in the top ten. The germline V gene encodes CDR1 SGHRS and CDR2 YFSETQ. The CDR3 spans 13 residues. The V and J ends lost 5 bases and 6 bases, in that order; junction bases with no gene match: 4. Turning to this clone: Antigen specificity is unknown.

This clonotype originated in a man younger than 35 in good health. This chain links TRBV5-1 with TRBJ2-7; 11 bases fit TRBD1. Sequenced: memory CD4+ T cells sorted from blood. As for subset: CD45RA-negative fraction. CDR3 region: CASSGQGAPEQYF. CDR3 nucleotides: TGCGCCAGCAGTGGACAGGGGGCCCCCGAGCAGTACTTC.